This TCR beta chain was obtained from a study of cytomegalovirus exposure and HLA in healthy donors. Whole-study results and caveats: The availability of immune exposure information extended only to CMV serostatus. According to a later analysis, most TCR beta chains associated with CMV appeared HLA-restricted. Later work associated 17,000 or so TCR beta sequences with HLA alleles at 0.05 false discovery rate.

Notes on this clone: As yet, its antigen is unknown.

This CDR3 has 13 amino acids. Trimming removed 2 bases at V and 8 bases at J, with 12 bases between. Germline V lookup: CDR1 MNHEY, CDR2 SVGAGI. With 60 Vbeta and 13 Jbeta primers, the PCR was carried out. Data came from immunoSEQ multiplex PCR; TCRdb stores just in-frame clones and leaves some out. The sample consists of around 200,000 clones, about 80% of them appearing once. The material sequenced was PBMCs. The gene calls are TRBV6-5 and TRBJ1-2; TRBD1 might be the D (6 bases). The sequence was collected from a woman aged 25 to 39 in good health and CMV-seropositive. CDR3 residues: CASSYAQGDGYTF. The CDR3 nucleotides are TGTGCCAGCAGTTACGCACAGGGCGACGGCTACACCTTC.